The T cell receptor (beta chain) under discussion was sequenced for a study of cytomegalovirus exposure and HLA in healthy donors. Regarding the study as a whole: TCR beta V segments were, for the most part, productive about 87% or about 30% of the time in an earlier analysis.

In regard to this clone: The antigen is undetermined.

This PCR relied on a set of 60 Vbeta primers and 13 Jbeta primers. Method: immunoSEQ multiplex PCR; TCRdb's copy keeps in-frame clones and lacks some. Found here are about 130,000 clones, approximately 82% of them singletons; the top ten hold approximately 3%. Although they were nominally healthy when sampled, donors likely had unrecorded immune exposures. V lost 4 bases and J lost 3, with 13 bases in between. The CDR3 has 15 amino acids. Germline CDR1 is LGHNA and CDR2 is YSLEER. The rearrangement links TRBV4-3 to TRBJ1-5; D remains unclear. The sequencing input was PBMCs. The origin of this receptor is a boy aged 2-15 years in good health and CMV-seronegative. The CDR3 sequence: CASSLTRIANQPQHF. The CDR3 DNA follows: TGCGCCAGCAGCCTCACTAGAATCGCCAATCAGCCCCAGCATTTT.